Each of the 18 T cell receptor beta chains below was sequenced from the same sample in a study of PD-L1 blockade in urothelial cancer. As to time point: pretreatment peripheral blood. Sequencing used immunoSEQ multiplex PCR; TCRdb keeps in-frame clones, though not all of them. The sample has fewer than 100,000 clones, approximately 80% seen once. The specimen was PBMCs, collected around atezolizumab (anti-PD-L1) treatment. The receptors here all came from a man aged 35 to 55 with urothelial cancer.

The V and J genes are TRBV19 and TRBJ2-5; TRBD1 matches 7 bases. There are 14 residues in the CDR3. In germline, CDR1 is LNHDA, CDR2 SQIVND (reference sequence). The V segment lost 4 bases and the J segment 2 bases; nucleotides outside the gene matches: 4. The CDR3 reads CASSRGQLQETQYF. Written as DNA, the CDR3 is TGTGCCAGTAGTAGGGGACAGCTACAAGAGACCCAGTACTTC.

This clone was found a few times. The V and J genes are TRBV2 and TRBJ1-2; TRBD1 is a possible D gene (5 bases). Germline CDR1 is SNHLY and CDR2 is FYNNEI. The V and J ends lost 8 bases and 8 bases respectively, with 12 bases between them. This CDR3 region has 11 residues. CDR3: CASAGGPGYTF. The CDR3 DNA is TGTGCCAGCGCGGGGGGACCCGGCTACACCTTC.

The genes are TRBV15 and TRBJ2-7; tentative D call: TRBD2 (6 bases). Trimming took 5 bases from V and 4 from J, leaving 18 bases between them. This CDR3 has 15 amino acids. Germline CDR1 is LNHNV and CDR2 is YYDKDF (reference sequence). CDR3 amino acids: CATSDGAGSAYEQYF. In DNA form, the CDR3 reads TGTGCCACCAGCGACGGCGCGGGATCGGCATACGAGCAGTACTTC.

The rearrangement uses TRBV11-2 and TRBJ2-3, with 7 bases matching TRBD2. CDR1 SGHAT and CDR2 FQNNGV come from the germline V gene. V lost 5 bases, J lost 3 bases, and 5 bases stayed unmatched. This CDR3 is 14 amino acids long. The CDR3 reads CASSPLADTDTQYF. CDR3 coding DNA: TGTGCCAGCAGCCCCCTAGCGGATACAGATACGCAGTATTTT.

V gene TRBV6-5 combines with J gene TRBJ1-4; D possibly corresponds to TRBD1 (5 bases). CDR3 size: 14 residues. In germline, CDR1 is MNHEY, CDR2 SVGAGI. Trimming stripped 9 bases from V and 5 bases from J, with 16 bases between. The CDR3 here is CASSGGPANEKLFF. CDR3 nucleotides: TGTGCCAGTTCCGGGGGTCCCGCCAATGAAAAACTGTTTTTT.

This sequence joins TRBV30 and TRBJ1-2; D gene ambiguous. CDR3 length: 14 residues. Trimming took 0 bases from V and 7 from J, leaving 15 bases between them. CDR1 and CDR2 (germline): GTSNPN, SVGIG (reference sequence). The CDR3 nucleotides are TGTGCCTGGAGTGTTTCCGTGCTCACGAGTGGCTACACCTTC. Encoded protein: CAWSVSVLTSGYTF. Drawing the rest from reference TRBV30 and TRBJ1-2, the complete variable domain is SQTIHQWPATLVQPVGSPLSLECTVEGTSNPNLYWYRQAAGRGLQLLFYSVGIGQISSEVPQNLSASRPQDRQFILSSKKLLLSDSGFYLCAWSVSVLTSGYTFGSGTRLTVV.

J is TRBJ2-3 and V is TRBV11-2; 7 bases align to TRBD1. V was clipped by 7 bases and J by 3 bases; unmatched bases: 7. The CDR3 spans 14 residues. Germline V gene sequence: CDR1 SGHAT, CDR2 FQNNGV. CDR3 nucleotide sequence: TGTGCCAGCACCGACAACAGGGGAACAGATACGCAGTATTTT. Protein sequence: CASTDNRGTDTQYF.

The V gene is TRBV11-2, the J gene TRBJ2-3, with 14 bases lining up with TRBD2. This CDR3 spans 18 amino acids. Germline CDR1 and CDR2: SGHAT and FQNNGV. With 1 base clipped from V and 3 bases from J, the junction kept 6 bases outside the gene matches. The CDR3 spells CASSLGGLAGVGTDTQYF. CDR3 nucleotide sequence: TGTGCCAGCAGCTTAGGGGGACTAGCGGGAGTTGGAACAGATACGCAGTATTTT.

The chain joins TRBV7-3 to TRBJ2-1; 10 positions match TRBD2. Germline CDR1 is SGHTA and CDR2 is FQGTGA. V trimming: 5 bases; J trimming: 8 bases; junction bases outside the gene matches: 15. CDR3 length: 17 amino acids. The CDR3 loop reads CASSLAGVKAAGHEQFF. DNA for the CDR3: TGTGCCAGCAGCCTAGCGGGAGTGAAGGCAGCCGGTCATGAGCAGTTCTTC.

The CDR3 nucleotides are TGTGCCAGCAGTTACCTCGGGACAGAGAAGGAAAAACTGTTTTTT. It is translated as CASSYLGTEKEKLFF. The chain has TRBV6-5 and TRBJ1-4; 7 nucleotides align to TRBD1. The V gene's germline CDR1 is MNHEY and CDR2 SVGAGI. This CDR3 is 15 amino acids long. The J segment lost 8 bases and the V segment lost 2 bases, leaving 8 bases of the junction unmatched.

The chain is built from TRBV30 and TRBJ1-2, with TRBD1 as a possible D gene (5 bases). Germline values: CDR1 GTSNPN, CDR2 SVGIG (reference sequence). The CDR3 is made up of 13 amino acids. V dropped 0 bases and J dropped 8 bases, with 13 bases sitting between them. CDR3 bases: TGTGCCTGGAGTGTAGGCAGGGATGGAGGCTACACCTTC. It translates to CAWSVGRDGGYTF.

As to this clone: The junction departs from the called germline gene at one end, perhaps through a read error. The chain recombines TRBV18 with TRBJ1-1; 8 nucleotides align to TRBD1. Germline CDR1 reads KGHSH; CDR2 reads LQKENI. The CDR3 loop spans 16 amino acids. CDR3 loop: CASSSQGAMVKTEAFF. The CDR3 DNA is TGTGCCAGCTCATCGCAGGGGGCGATGGTGAAGACTGAAGCTTTCTTT.

The chain is built from TRBV27 and TRBJ1-2; D might be TRBD1 (6 bases). From germline, CDR1 is MNHEY and CDR2 SMNVEV (reference sequence). V shed 8 bases and J shed 4 bases, with 17 bases lying between them. CDR3 length equals 14 residues. The CDR3, as DNA: TGTGCCAGCGGTGGGCAGGCAGGGGTCTATGGCTACACCTTC. It specifies CASGGQAGVYGYTF.

The rearrangement joins TRBV7-9 to TRBJ2-7; possible D gene TRBD2, 6 bases. The ends were cut back, 5 bases at V and 7 bases at J, with 15 bases in the middle. The CDR3 is 13 residues long. Germline CDR1 reads SEHNR; CDR2 reads FQNEAQ (reference sequence). The CDR3 is CASSRGSLLEQYF. CDR3 DNA sequence: TGTGCCAGCAGCCGGGGGTCCCTACTAGAGCAGTACTTC.

This chain joins TRBV7-9 and TRBJ2-3; 8 positions agree with TRBD2. CDR1 is SEHNR, CDR2 FQNEAQ, per germline (reference sequence). This CDR3 is 14 amino acids long. Trimming cost V 10 bases and J 3 bases; bases outside gene matches: 9. The CDR3 reads CATSASGSTDTQYF. The CDR3, as DNA: TGTGCCACCTCCGCGAGCGGGAGTACAGATACGCAGTATTTT.

The chain links TRBV6-5 to TRBJ2-4, with unresolved D. The germline V gene has CDR1 MNHEY and CDR2 SVGAGI. This CDR3 is 14 amino acids long. The ends were cut back, 5 bases at V and 8 bases at J, with 16 bases in the middle. CDR3 region: CASSPRRGADIQYF. CDR3 bases: TGTGCCAGCAGTCCCCGACGAGGCGCGGACATTCAGTACTTC.

In DNA form, the CDR3 reads TGTGCCAGCAGTTTGGCCCTCACCTCCTATGGCTACACCTTC. Its protein is CASSLALTSYGYTF. This sequence joins TRBV28 and TRBJ1-2, with D uncertain. Looked up from germline, CDR1 is MDHEN and CDR2 is SYDVKM. The CDR3 totals 14 residues. Trimming left V 3 bases short and J 4 bases short, with 12 bases between.

This clone was observed a handful of times. The V call is TRBV15, the J call TRBJ2-2, with TRBD2 matching 9 bases. The CDR3 length is 16 residues. Germline trimming cut 0 bases from V and 6 bases from J; bases unmatched to any gene: 5. CDR1 and CDR2 (germline): LNHNV, YYDKDF (reference sequence). Here the CDR3 DNA reads TGTGCCACCAGCAGAGATCCTAGCGGGGATTCCGGGGAGCTGTTTTTT. Translated, it gives CATSRDPSGDSGELFF.